This TCR beta chain is drawn from a study of blood T cell repertoires in COVID-19 (dated by TCRdb to 2020 to 2022). With respect to the entire study: Samples covering the acute and convalescent phases of COVID-19 were provided by collaborators in the United States, Italy and Spain. The material from the prospective study consisted of cDNA or gDNA derived from T cells, B-cell-depleted T cells, or PBMCs. Subjects who had been exposed to COVID-19, were actively infected with it, or had recovered from it provided the deeply sampled blood TCRbeta repertoires that made up the dataset. The repertoires were made available in a free public database intended to serve as a resource for research on the immune response to SARS-CoV-2. Samples came from the ongoing ImmuneRACE study (first 160 participants) plus 1,254 subjects from 6 global collaborators. Nearly every sample came with metadata listing a de-identified subject ID, COVID-19 status, age in years and sex. HLA class I and class II types, where available, came from metadata supplied by the sample provider rather than from assay-based typing.

The collaborating institutions used their own protocols to collect whole blood in K2EDTA tubes. For TCRbeta analysis, collaborator samples were shipped as frozen whole blood, as isolated PBMCs, or as DNA extracted from either sample type. Comment on this clone: No cognate antigen has been identified for it. No per-base quality is available; no much larger clone lies one base away.

A distance of 14 bases separates the germline ends of V and J, which lose 4 bases and 4 bases respectively. The germline V gene encodes CDR1 LGHDT and CDR2 YNNKEL (reference sequence). From the cysteine through the phenylalanine, the CDR3 covers 15 amino acids. Only the CDR3 portion is preserved as DNA: 45 bases, with reading frame beginning at the first base. The paper's findings and limits, for the study overall: The amount of clinical and demographic metadata varied by source and participant and was provided uncurated.

TCRbeta CDR3 regions were amplified from genomic DNA by means of the immunoSEQ Assay, a bias-controlled multiplex PCR. In the authors' own workflow: The number of nucleated cells in each sample was estimated by amplification of reference gene primers within the assay. Sequence reads were collapsed and filtered to measure the absolute abundance of every unique TCRbeta CDR3 rearrangement. Productive Simpson clonality was computed per sample as the square root of Simpson's diversity index over productive rearrangements. TCRdb provides this immuneACCESS table in a form limited to in-frame rearrangements. Some clones are lacking; in checked studies, under half of them reflect an unresolved V gene, and why the rest are absent is not known. The DNA gave D and trimming, while V, J and clone size come from that table. The sample table shows about 200,000 clones, and 60% to 85% are seen once. 5.5% of the sample rests with the top ten.

The chain employs TRBV3-1 (or the pseudogene TRBV3-2) and TRBJ2-1; matching of 5 bases hints at TRBD1 as the D gene. The sequence derives from a woman aged 65 to 85 with acute or convalescent COVID-19. The specimen sequenced was peripheral blood. The CDR3 reads CASSPPAGLYNEQFF. The DNA sequence is given as TGTGCCAGCAGCCCCCCGGCAGGGTTATACAATGAGCAGTTCTTC.